These 18 T cell receptor beta chains originate from one sample sequenced in a study of shared clonotypes between healthy human individuals (TCRdb year 2020). CD8 naive samples were obtained by positive selection for CCR7 among CD45RO-negative cells, yielding a CD45RA+CCR7+ population from which TemRA cells were excluded. The library was obtained by the immunoSEQ multiplex PCR assay. TCRdb retrieved this table from immuneACCESS and kept in-frame rearrangements only. Not all clones are present; in checked studies, unresolved V genes account for under half, and no reason is known for the remainder. This sample has just over 2,000,000 clones in its table, and roughly 94% of those were observed once. Together, the top ten hold roughly 1% of the sample. Sequencing was done on a sample of naive CD8+ T cells sorted from blood. Explained via the paper, the cell subset or site label denotes: CD45RA+CCR7+. Every receptor here comes from a man aged 18 to 30 in good health.

The CDR3 DNA follows: TGTGCTATGTCGCAGGGAGATGGGGATACGCAGTATTTT. It is translated as CAMSQGDGDTQYF. The rearrangement links TRBV5-4 to TRBJ2-3, with D perhaps assigned TRBD1 or TRBD2 (5 bases each). The CDR3 length is 13 residues. CDR1 and CDR2 from the germline V gene are SGHNT and YYREEE (reference sequence).

The gene calls are TRBV18 and TRBJ2-7; D call uncertain. CDR3 size: 14 residues. The germline CDR1 and CDR2 sequences are KGHSH and LQKENI. Trimming left V 3 bases short and J 4 bases short, with 13 bases between. CDR3 residues: CASSPTTVTYEQYF. The CDR3, as DNA: TGTGCCAGCTCACCCACCACAGTTACATACGAGCAGTACTTC.

This chain uses TRBV4-3 with TRBJ1-4, with D hard to call. This CDR3 has 15 residues. V dropped 0 bases and J dropped 5 bases, with 10 bases sitting between them. The germline CDR1 and CDR2 sequences are LGHNA and YSLEER. This CDR3 reads CASSQDTGLNEKLFF. The CDR3 nucleotides read TGCGCCAGCAGCCAAGATACGGGTTTAAATGAAAAACTGTTTTTT.

The J gene is TRBJ2-5, the V gene TRBV12-2; the table assigns TRBD1, which was not confirmed against the DNA. TRBV12-2 is designated a pseudogene. CDR3 length: 16 amino acids. CDR3 sequence (DNA): TGTGCAAGTCGCCACGTACAGGGGACGGTTCCAGAGACCCAGTACTTC. Translating it yields CASRHVQGTVPETQYF.

The rearrangement uses TRBV7-3 and TRBJ2-3; D is perhaps TRBD1 (6 bases). This CDR3 has 15 residues. The V gene lost 5 bases and the J gene lost 2 bases, with 14 bases spanning the gap. CDR1 is SGHTA, CDR2 FQGTGA, per germline. CDR3 loop: CASSPTLGATDTQYF. The CDR3 DNA follows: TGTGCCAGCAGCCCTACCTTGGGGGCCACAGATACGCAGTATTTT.

This clone was observed a single time. The V call is TRBV4-1, the J call TRBJ2-1; D uncertain. CDR1 is MGHRA and CDR2 is YSYEKL in the germline V gene. This CDR3 is 13 amino acids long. The ends were cut back, 2 bases at V and 9 bases at J, with 11 bases in the middle. This chain's CDR3 is CASSQFLSGEQFF. In DNA form, the CDR3 reads TGCGCCAGCAGCCAATTTTTGAGTGGTGAGCAGTTCTTC.

This clone has just a few counts. V usage is TRBV30 and J usage is TRBJ1-2, with D unresolved. With 0 bases removed from V and 6 bases from J, the gap between germline ends came to 11 bases. This CDR3 is built from 13 residues. Per germline, CDR1 GTSNPN and CDR2 SVGIG (reference sequence). DNA for the CDR3: TGTGCCTGGAGTGTACTTACAATGAATGGCTACACCTTC. It encodes CAWSVLTMNGYTF.

In its sample, this clone was seen once. The chain uses TRBV12-5 and TRBJ2-7, with 8 positions matching TRBD2. This CDR3 is built from 15 residues. V shed 0 bases, J shed 1 base, and the junction held 2 bases outside the gene matches. CDR1 is LGHNT and CDR2 is FRNRAP in the germline V gene. The CDR3 sequence is CASGLVRGASYEQYF. The CDR3 DNA reads as TGTGCTAGTGGTTTGGTGCGGGGGGCTTCCTACGAGCAGTACTTC. Drawing the rest from reference TRBV12-5 and TRBJ2-7, the complete variable domain is DARVTQTPRHKVTEMGQEVTMRCQPILGHNTVFWYRQTMMQGLELLAYFRNRAPLDDSGMPKDRFSAEMPDATLATLKIQPSEPRDSAVYFCASGLVRGASYEQYFGPGTRLTVT.

J is TRBJ1-2 and V is TRBV2, with unresolved D. The CDR3 has 14 amino acids. In germline, CDR1 is SNHLY, CDR2 FYNNEI. V lost 1 base to trimming and J lost 3 bases, with 9 bases between them. CDR3 amino acids: CASSEVPGDYGYTF. CDR3 bases: TGTGCCAGCAGTGAAGTGCCCGGCGACTATGGCTACACCTTC.

The sample holds one count of this clone. The chain has TRBV27 and TRBJ1-5; a possible D gene is TRBD1 (6 bases). The germline V gene has CDR1 MNHEY and CDR2 SMNVEV (reference sequence). The V gene lost 4 bases and the J gene lost 1 base, with 11 bases spanning the gap. This CDR3 is 15 amino acids long. CDR3: CASSSGTLSNQPQHF. The CDR3 DNA reads as TGTGCCAGCAGTTCCGGGACACTAAGCAATCAGCCCCAGCATTTT.

This sequence joins TRBV4-1 and TRBJ2-1; 8 nucleotides align to TRBD2. The V gene's germline CDR1 is MGHRA and CDR2 YSYEKL. This CDR3 region has 15 residues. Trimming removed 2 bases from V and 5 bases from J; junction bases left unmatched: 5. The CDR3 nucleotides read TGCGCCAGCAGCCAAATAGCGGGAAATGACAATGAGCAGTTCTTC. Translating it yields CASSQIAGNDNEQFF.

CDR3 DNA sequence: TGTGCCAGCAGGGAGAATTGGACAGTACTAGCCAAAAACATTCAGTACTTC. It translates to CASRENWTVLAKNIQYF. This chain connects TRBV2 to TRBJ2-4, with a tentative D call TRBD1 (6 bases). CDR1 is SNHLY, CDR2 FYNNEI, per germline. This CDR3 region has 17 residues. V dropped 6 bases and J dropped 0 bases, with 18 bases sitting between them.

This clone was recorded once. The chain joins TRBV19 to TRBJ2-7; no reliable D call. CDR3 length equals 13 residues. Germline CDR1 is LNHDA and CDR2 is SQIVND (reference sequence). With 5 bases removed from V and 2 bases from J, the gap between germline ends came to 10 bases. The CDR3 sequence is CASSQYPAYEQYF. The CDR3 nucleotides are TGTGCCAGTAGTCAGTATCCAGCCTACGAGCAGTACTTC.

In its sample, this clone was seen once. DNA of the CDR3: TGTGCCAGCAGTCGACAGGGACTAGGGACTCTCGGGCAGTACTTC. Encoded protein: CASSRQGLGTLGQYF. This rearrangement joins TRBV6-1 to TRBJ2-5, with a weak D call TRBD2 (8 bases). CDR1 and CDR2 (germline): MNHNS, SASEGT. This CDR3 region has 15 residues. V lost 5 bases, J lost 11 bases, and 24 bases lay in between.

This chain uses TRBV7-6 with TRBJ2-2; unclear D gene. Trimming removed 0 bases from V and 1 base from J, with 12 bases in between. The CDR3 sequence is 17 residues long. Germline CDR1 is SGHVS and CDR2 is FNYEAQ. The CDR3 nucleotides read TGTGCCAGCAGCTTAGCGTTCAAGGACCGGAACACCGGGGAGCTGTTTTTT. Its protein product is CASSLAFKDRNTGELFF.

Regarding this clone: The same CDR3 can be traced to other DNA sequences in this sample. The rearrangement joins TRBV28 to TRBJ1-1; D is uncertain. This CDR3 has 11 residues. V lost 2 bases and J 5 bases, leaving 3 bases between the germline ends. The germline CDR1 and CDR2 sequences are MDHEN and SYDVKM. Here the CDR3 reads CASSLETEAFF. The CDR3 nucleotides read TGTGCCAGCAGTTTAGAGACTGAAGCTTTCTTT. The complete variable domain, with remaining parts taken from reference TRBV28 and TRBJ1-1, reads DVKVTQSSRYLVKRTGEKVFLECVQDMDHENMFWYRQDPGLGLRLIYFSYDVKMKEKGDIPEGYSVSREKKERFSLILESASTNQTSMYLCASSLETEAFFGQGTRLTVV.

The V gene is TRBV11-2, the J gene TRBJ2-3, with a weak D call TRBD1 (6 bases). The CDR3 covers 16 residues. The germline gives CDR1 SGHAT, CDR2 FQNNGV. With 5 bases removed from V and 7 bases from J, the gap between germline ends came to 22 bases. This CDR3 is CASSPAWDTGRHTQYF. The CDR3 DNA reads as TGTGCCAGCAGCCCAGCATGGGACACGGGTCGGCATACGCAGTATTTT.

This chain joins TRBV5-6 and TRBJ1-2; D is perhaps TRBD1 (6 bases). The germline V gene encodes CDR1 SGHDT and CDR2 YYEEEE. This CDR3 has 13 residues. V was shortened by 1 base and J by 8 bases, with 12 bases between the two germline ends. Here the CDR3 reads CASSLWGAQGYTF. The CDR3 coding sequence is TGTGCCAGCAGCTTGTGGGGGGCGCAGGGCTACACCTTC. Full variable domain (missing parts from reference TRBV5-6 and TRBJ1-2): DAGVTQSPTHLIKTRGQQVTLRCSPKSGHDTVSWYQQALGQGPQFIFQYYEEEERQRGNFPDRFSGHQFPNYSSELNVNALLLGDSALYLCASSLWGAQGYTFGSGTRLTVV.